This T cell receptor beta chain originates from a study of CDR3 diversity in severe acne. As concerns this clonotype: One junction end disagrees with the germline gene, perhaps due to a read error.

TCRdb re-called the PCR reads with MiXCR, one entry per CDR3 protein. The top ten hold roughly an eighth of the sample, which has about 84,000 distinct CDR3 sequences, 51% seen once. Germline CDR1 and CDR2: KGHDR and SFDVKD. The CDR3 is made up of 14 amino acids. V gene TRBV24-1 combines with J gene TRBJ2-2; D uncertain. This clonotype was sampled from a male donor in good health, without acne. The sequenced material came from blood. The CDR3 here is CATSDFRNTGELFF. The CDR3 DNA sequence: TGTGCCACCAGTGATTTTCGAAACACAGGGGAGCTGTTTTTT.